Listed below are T cell receptor beta chains from one sample, sequenced in a study of CD8 T cells in Susac syndrome. TCRdb re-called the immunoSEQ multiplex PCR reads through MiXCR, storing one row per CDR3 protein. The sample has more than 150,000 distinct CDR3 sequences, just under 95% seen once. Sequencing used CD8+ T cells from PBMCs. These receptors came from a human donor with Susac syndrome. Each CDR3 is given with its conserved first and last residue. The order of the fields is V gene, clone size, D gene, J gene, CDR3 DNA, CDR3 protein. The D gene is left open where the match is weak. Clone size is given for some rows only: seen once, a few or many times, or a class if the clone is expanded.

v_gene: TRBV20-1
abundance: -
d_gene: TRBD1
j_gene: TRBJ2-1
CDR3nt: TGCAGTGCTAGGAGGGGACAGATGGTCAATGAGCAGTTCTTC
CDR3aa: CSARRGQMVNEQFF

v_gene: TRBV12-3/TRBV12-4
abundance: -
d_gene: -
j_gene: TRBJ1-5
CDR3nt: TGTGCCAGCAGCGACAGCCGGCCCCAGCATTTT
CDR3aa: CASSDSRPQHF

v_gene: TRBV5-6
abundance: -
d_gene: TRBD2
j_gene: TRBJ2-7
CDR3nt: TGTGCCAGCACGGTTAGCGGGGACCTCGAGTACGAGCAGTACTTC
CDR3aa: CASTVSGDLEYEQYF

v_gene: TRBV30
abundance: -
d_gene: -
j_gene: TRBJ1-2
CDR3nt: TGTGCCTGGACAAGACTCATACAGAGGGGCTACACCTTC
CDR3aa: CAWTRLIQRGYTF

v_gene: TRBV10-3
abundance: -
d_gene: -
j_gene: TRBJ2-2
CDR3nt: TGTGCCATCGCCAGCACTTACACCGGGGAGCTGTTTTTT
CDR3aa: CAIASTYTGELFF

v_gene: TRBV27
abundance: -
d_gene: -
j_gene: TRBJ2-5
CDR3nt: TGTGCCAGCAGTTTATCGCCCTATGGCGGTCTTACACAAGAGACCCAGTACTTC
CDR3aa: CASSLSPYGGLTQETQYF

v_gene: TRBV28
abundance: -
d_gene: -
j_gene: TRBJ2-7
CDR3nt: TGTGCCAGCTTCCATCCCCGGAGATACGAGCAGTACTTC
CDR3aa: CASFHPRRYEQYF

v_gene: TRBV30
abundance: -
d_gene: -
j_gene: TRBJ1-2
CDR3nt: TGTGCCTGGAGTCCTACCCGGGAAGACTACACCTTC
CDR3aa: CAWSPTREDYTF

v_gene: TRBV5-4
abundance: -
d_gene: -
j_gene: TRBJ2-7
CDR3nt: TGTGCCAGCAGCTTGGACAGGGTCACCTACGAGCAGTACTTC
CDR3aa: CASSLDRVTYEQYF

v_gene: TRBV9
abundance: -
d_gene: -
j_gene: TRBJ2-2
CDR3nt: TGTGCCAGCAGCGCGGTTCCTGGGGAGCTGTTTTTT
CDR3aa: CASSAVPGELFF

v_gene: TRBV6-1
abundance: -
d_gene: -
j_gene: TRBJ1-2
CDR3nt: TGTGCCAGCAGCCTAAGCGGGGGACAATCAAACTATGGCTACACCTTC
CDR3aa: CASSLSGGQSNYGYTF

v_gene: TRBV18
abundance: -
d_gene: -
j_gene: TRBJ1-2
CDR3nt: TGTGCCAGCTCACCTCCGGGACTAGGGAATGGTGGCTACACCTTC
CDR3aa: CASSPPGLGNGGYTF

v_gene: TRBV20-1
abundance: -
d_gene: -
j_gene: TRBJ1-1
CDR3nt: TGCAGTGCTAGAGAAACCGAAGCTGAAGCTTTCTTT
CDR3aa: CSARETEAEAFF

v_gene: TRBV5-1
abundance: few
d_gene: TRBD1
j_gene: TRBJ1-1
CDR3nt: TGCGCCAGCAGCTTGGCACAGGGGGGAGGTGAAGCTTTCTTT
CDR3aa: CASSLAQGGGEAFF

v_gene: TRBV4-1
abundance: once
d_gene: TRBD1
j_gene: TRBJ2-7
CDR3nt: TGCGCCAGCAGCCAAGGTGGACAGGGGGGCTTCTACGAGCAGTACTTC
CDR3aa: CASSQGGQGGFYEQYF

v_gene: TRBV3-1
abundance: -
d_gene: TRBD2
j_gene: TRBJ2-7
CDR3nt: TGTGCCAGCAGCCAAGATTCTAGCGGGTCCTACGAGCAGTACTTC
CDR3aa: CASSQDSSGSYEQYF

v_gene: TRBV29-1
abundance: -
d_gene: TRBD1
j_gene: TRBJ2-5
CDR3nt: TGCAGCGTCCACAGTTCAGGGGGCCGGGAGACCCAGTACTTC
CDR3aa: CSVHSSGGRETQYF